Following are 30 T cell receptor beta chains from one sample sequenced in a study of cytomegalovirus exposure and HLA in healthy donors. This PCR relied on a set of 60 Vbeta primers and 13 Jbeta primers. Profiled with immunoSEQ multiplex PCR; TCRdb holds only in-frame clones, not every one. This sample has about 90,000 clones, with 65% to 75% found just once. The material sequenced was PBMCs. These receptors originate from a man aged 25-40 years in good health and CMV-seronegative.

V gene TRBV5-1 combines with J gene TRBJ2-3; TRBD2 matches 13 bases. The CDR3 extends over 17 amino acids. Trimming removed 4 bases from V and 3 bases from J; junction bases left unmatched: 8. In germline, CDR1 is SGHRS, CDR2 YFSETQ. As DNA, the CDR3 is TGCGCCAGCAGCGCCCCCGGGACTAGCGGGATGACAGATACGCAGTATTTT. Amino acids: CASSAPGTSGMTDTQYF.

The V and J genes are TRBV15 and TRBJ2-1, with TRBD2 as a possible D gene (6 bases). V was pared by 5 bases and J by 1 base, with 15 bases between. CDR3 length: 16 amino acids. Per the germline V gene, CDR1 is LNHNV and CDR2 is YYDKDF (reference sequence). The CDR3 is CATSAPGGLSYNEQFF. The DNA for the CDR3 is TGTGCCACCAGCGCCCCCGGGGGATTGTCCTACAATGAGCAGTTCTTC.

The V call is TRBV25-1, the J call TRBJ1-2, with 7 bases lining up with TRBD1. Germline V gives CDR1 MGHDK, CDR2 SYGVNS. This CDR3 region has 14 residues. The V and J ends lost 3 bases and 3 bases, in that order; junction bases with no gene match: 4. The CDR3 is CASSDLDRDYGYTF. The CDR3 nucleotides are TGTGCCAGCAGTGATCTAGACAGGGACTATGGCTACACCTTC.

This rearrangement joins TRBV29-1 to TRBJ1-1; possibly TRBD1 for D (5 bases). Germline V lookup: CDR1 SQVTM, CDR2 ANQGSEA. V lost 7 bases and J lost 3, with 21 bases in between. The CDR3 contains 15 residues. CDR3 sequence (DNA): TGCAGCGGTTGCGGGGGAGCAGGGAGGGACACTGAAGCTTTCTTT. It yields the protein CSGCGGAGRDTEAFF.

The chain links TRBV19 to TRBJ2-2; D not resolved. Germline lookup yields CDR1 LNHDA and CDR2 SQIVND (reference sequence). Trimming cost V 7 bases and J 1 base, with 19 bases left between them. The CDR3 covers 17 residues. CDR3 in DNA: TGTGCCAGTACACCCCCAGGAAGGCAGAGGAACACCGGGGAGCTGTTTTTT. Its translation: CASTPPGRQRNTGELFF.

The chain joins TRBV4-1 to TRBJ2-1; 15 bases agree with TRBD2. The germline V gene has CDR1 MGHRA and CDR2 YSYEKL. This CDR3 comprises 17 residues. With 4 bases clipped from V and 1 base from J, the junction kept 2 bases outside the gene matches. The CDR3 DNA reads as TGCGCCAGCAGCCTAGGACTAGCGGGGGGGTCCTACAATGAGCAGTTCTTC. It translates to CASSLGLAGGSYNEQFF.

This chain links TRBV27 with TRBJ2-3; D gene ambiguous. V was cut by 5 bases and J by 0 bases, with 15 bases left in between. CDR1 MNHEY and CDR2 SMNVEV come from the germline V gene (reference sequence). The CDR3 spans 16 residues. Written as DNA, the CDR3 is TGTGCCAGCAGTAATCTCCGGTTCCTAAGCACAGATACGCAGTATTTT. Amino acid sequence: CASSNLRFLSTDTQYF.

The chain combines TRBV7-2 with TRBJ2-7; 7 nucleotides agree with TRBD1. J lost 3 bases, V lost 0 bases, and 5 bases had no gene match. The CDR3 runs 15 residues. Per germline, CDR1 SGHTA and CDR2 FQGNSA. CDR3 residues: CASSLASGTVYEQYF. CDR3 nucleotide sequence: TGTGCCAGCAGCTTAGCATCCGGGACAGTCTACGAGCAGTACTTC.

The chain couples TRBV5-8 to TRBJ1-4, with D perhaps TRBD1 (5 bases). Trimming pared 4 bases from V and 4 bases from J, leaving 17 bases between. In germline, CDR1 is SGHTS, CDR2 YDEGEE. This CDR3 has 16 residues. The DNA of the CDR3 is TGTGCCAGCAGCGACCGTCGGTCAGGGCGTAATGAAAAACTGTTTTTT. Translated: CASSDRRSGRNEKLFF.

This clone came up a few times. The chain is built from TRBV6-5 and TRBJ2-3; D is unclear. The V gene's germline CDR1 is MNHEY and CDR2 SVGAGI. The ends were cut back, 7 bases at V and 0 bases at J, with 8 bases in the middle. The CDR3 length is 13 residues. The CDR3 region is CASTRRSTDTQYF. The DNA of the CDR3 is TGTGCCAGCACACGTAGAAGCACAGATACGCAGTATTTT.

The rearrangement links TRBV6-4 to TRBJ2-1; TRBD2 agrees at 12 bases. J gave up 6 bases and V 5 bases, and 5 bases lay outside the gene matches. Germline V lookup: CDR1 MRHNA, CDR2 SNTAGT. The length of the CDR3 is 15 residues. CDR3 sequence reads: CASSRLAGEGNEQFF. The CDR3, as DNA: TGTGCCAGCAGTCGACTAGCGGGAGAAGGCAATGAGCAGTTCTTC.

This chain joins TRBV5-8 and TRBJ2-6, with 12 positions matching TRBD1. The length of the CDR3 is 20 residues. Germline CDR1 SGHTS, CDR2 YDEGEE. Trimming took 0 bases from V and 3 from J; bases not matched to a gene: 10. CDR3 sequence reads: CASSLARGQGAFYGANVLTF. The CDR3 bases are TGTGCCAGCAGCTTGGCTAGGGGACAGGGGGCGTTTTATGGGGCCAACGTCCTGACTTTC.

The chain joins TRBV5-1 to TRBJ1-2; 8 positions match TRBD1. V gave up 0 bases and J gave up 7 bases; unmatched junction bases: 11. The germline CDR1 and CDR2 sequences are SGHRS and YFSETQ. The CDR3 consists of 16 residues. The CDR3 region is CASSLAAPGGGGGYTF. CDR3 nucleotide sequence: TGCGCCAGCAGCTTGGCCGCTCCAGGGGGCGGAGGTGGCTACACCTTC.

The V and J genes are TRBV5-4 and TRBJ2-1; 8 bases line up with TRBD2. The CDR3 consists of 15 residues. V lost 0 bases to trimming and J lost 8 bases; unmatched junction nucleotides: 7. From germline, CDR1 is SGHNT and CDR2 YYREEE (reference sequence). The CDR3 DNA sequence: TGTGCCAGCAGCTTGGTCCCGGGAGGGCCATATGAGCAGTTCTTC. Residues: CASSLVPGGPYEQFF. Together with reference TRBV5-4 and TRBJ2-1, the CDR3 gives the full variable domain: ETGVTQSPTHLIKTRGQQVTLRCSSQSGHNTVSWYQQALGQGPQFIFQYYREEENGRGNFPPRFSGLQFPNYSSELNVNALELDDSALYLCASSLVPGGPYEQFFGPGTRLTVL.

The rearrangement joins TRBV10-3 to TRBJ1-5; possibly TRBD1 for D (6 bases). The CDR3 runs 15 residues. Germline V lookup: CDR1 ENHRY, CDR2 SYGVKD. The ends were cut back, 2 bases at V and 1 base at J, with 9 bases in the middle. The DNA of the CDR3 is TGTGCCATCAGTGAGACAGGGATCAGCAATCAGCCCCAGCATTTT. It codes for CAISETGISNQPQHF.

The chain uses TRBV29-1 and TRBJ1-1; D perhaps matches TRBD1 (5 bases). CDR1 is SQVTM and CDR2 is ANQGSEA in the germline V gene. Deletions cut 1 base from V and 4 bases from J, with 13 bases between. This CDR3 has 14 amino acids. As DNA, the CDR3 is TGCAGCGTTGAAGCGGAGGGGCGCGCCACTGAAGCTTTCTTT. Translating gives CSVEAEGRATEAFF.

This clone has just a few counts. The chain links TRBV7-8 to TRBJ2-7; TRBD1 aligns across 8 bases. The CDR3 has 17 amino acids. The germline V gene encodes CDR1 SGHVS and CDR2 FQNEAQ. V shed 5 bases and J 0 bases; nucleotides not matched to a gene: 12. The CDR3 region has the DNA TGTGCCAGCAGCCCACGTGGCGGGACAGGAGCCTCCTACGAGCAGTACTTC. Its protein product is CASSPRGGTGASYEQYF.

The rearrangement joins TRBV5-1 to TRBJ2-7; 9 bases align to TRBD1. The CDR3 contains 13 residues. Germline loops: CDR1 SGHRS, CDR2 YFSETQ. With 4 bases clipped from V and 6 bases from J, the junction kept 5 bases outside the gene matches. In DNA form, the CDR3 reads TGCGCCAGCAGCCCACAGGACAGGGGCGAGCAGTACTTC. Translation: CASSPQDRGEQYF.

This clone was seen a handful of times. The V gene is TRBV27, the J gene TRBJ2-7; no reliable D call. Trimming took 2 bases from V and 2 from J, leaving 10 bases between them. The CDR3 sequence is 14 residues long. The V gene's germline CDR1 is MNHEY and CDR2 SMNVEV (reference sequence). CDR3 bases: TGTGCCAGCAGTTTAACGGGTATCCCCTACGAGCAGTACTTC. This codes for CASSLTGIPYEQYF.

Turning to this clone: A read error may account for a junction end that differs from germline. The J gene is TRBJ2-3, the V gene TRBV7-9, with 8 bases that match TRBD2. The CDR3 has 16 amino acids. The germline CDR1 and CDR2 sequences are SEHNR and FQNEAQ (reference sequence). The CDR3 region is CSSSPEPAGVVDTQYF. CDR3 nucleotides: TGTTCCAGCAGCCCAGAACCAGCGGGAGTGGTAGATACGCAGTATTTT.

V is TRBV5-4 and J is TRBJ2-6, with D hard to call. In germline, CDR1 is SGHNT, CDR2 YYREEE (reference sequence). The CDR3 spans 14 residues. V dropped 2 bases and J dropped 0 bases, with 3 bases sitting between them. CDR3 sequence (DNA): TGTGCCAGCAGCTTCAGCTCTGGGGCCAACGTCCTGACTTTC. Translated: CASSFSSGANVLTF.

The rearrangement links TRBV7-2 to TRBJ2-1, with 11 bases aligning to TRBD1. This CDR3 contains 16 residues. Germline CDR1 is SGHTA and CDR2 is FQGNSA. Trimming cost V 6 bases and J 1 base; bases outside gene matches: 5. DNA of the CDR3: TGTGCCAGCAGGGGACAGGGGGAAGGGTCCTACAATGAGCAGTTCTTC. Protein: CASRGQGEGSYNEQFF.

The chain has TRBV7-8 and TRBJ2-2, with D perhaps TRBD2 (5 bases). Looked up from germline, CDR1 is SGHVS and CDR2 is FQNEAQ. The germline V and J ends were trimmed by 1 base and 1 base, with 10 bases remaining between them. CDR3 length: 16 amino acids. The DNA for the CDR3 is TGTGCCAGCAGCTTAGAATCACGGGGGAACACCGGGGAGCTGTTTTTT. Translating gives CASSLESRGNTGELFF.

The V gene is TRBV10-3, the J gene TRBJ2-3, with 7 bases aligning to TRBD2. V trimming: 4 bases; J trimming: 6 bases; junction bases outside the gene matches: 4. The germline V gene has CDR1 ENHRY and CDR2 SYGVKD. This CDR3 is built from 13 residues. CDR3 bases: TGTGCCATCAGTGTTGATAGCGGGGATACGCAGTATTTT. It yields the protein CAISVDSGDTQYF.

The chain has TRBV9 and TRBJ2-7; TRBD1 matches 8 bases. Germline values: CDR1 SGDLS, CDR2 YYNGEE. V shed 3 bases and J 3 bases; nucleotides not matched to a gene: 11. The CDR3 sequence is 16 residues long. DNA of the CDR3: TGTGCCAGCAGCGGTGTATTATCTGGACAGGGCTACGAGCAGTACTTC. It encodes CASSGVLSGQGYEQYF.

The chain couples TRBV4-1 to TRBJ1-1, with TRBD1 matching 9 bases. The CDR3 extends over 15 amino acids. The V and J ends lost 4 bases and 4 bases, in that order; junction bases with no gene match: 7. The germline V gene encodes CDR1 MGHRA and CDR2 YSYEKL. CDR3 region: CASSPGQGTVTEAFF. The CDR3 DNA follows: TGCGCCAGCAGCCCCGGACAGGGGACGGTCACTGAAGCTTTCTTT.

This clone has a handful of counts. The chain has TRBV6-1 and TRBJ2-5, with 9 nucleotides matching TRBD1. Trimming took 6 bases from V and 2 from J; bases not matched to a gene: 7. The CDR3 contains 15 residues. Germline V gene lookup returns CDR1 MNHNS and CDR2 SASEGT. The CDR3 coding sequence is TGTGCCAGCAGGGTAACAGGGGGCCGACAAGAGACCCAGTACTTC. It yields the protein CASRVTGGRQETQYF.

The chain has TRBV28 and TRBJ2-5, with 7 bases identical to TRBD1. This CDR3 comprises 14 residues. Germline assignment: CDR1 MDHEN and CDR2 SYDVKM. V was pared by 6 bases and J by 2 bases, with 6 bases of the junction left unmatched. CDR3 region: CASRRGGQQETQYF. The CDR3 DNA reads as TGTGCCAGCAGACGAGGGGGACAGCAAGAGACCCAGTACTTC.

This clone was observed a handful of times. An end of the junction does not agree with germline; a read error may underlie this. V and J are TRBV6-6 and TRBJ1-1, with 8 bases identical to TRBD1. Germline-derived CDR1 and CDR2 are MNHNY and SVGAGI (reference sequence). This CDR3 has 15 residues. The CDR3 bases are TGTTCCAGCAGTCCATTCAGGGGGCAGGGCACTGAAGCTTTCTTT. Translation gives CSSSPFRGQGTEAFF.

The chain carries TRBV5-1 and TRBJ1-4; the D gene is possibly TRBD1 (6 bases). V was cut by 3 bases and J by 2 bases, with 17 bases left in between. Germline CDR1 SGHRS, CDR2 YFSETQ. CDR3 length: 17 residues. The CDR3 sequence is CASSSGNRVETNEKLFF. CDR3 nucleotide sequence: TGCGCCAGCAGCTCGGGGAACAGGGTTGAGACTAATGAAAAACTGTTTTTT. The whole variable domain, filled in from reference TRBV5-1 and TRBJ1-4, reads KAGVTQTPRYLIKTRGQQVTLSCSPISGHRSVSWYQQTPGQGLQFLFEYFSETQRNKGNFPGRFSGRQFSNSRSEMNVSTLELGDSALYLCASSSGNRVETNEKLFFGSGTQLSVL.